This T cell receptor (beta chain) stems from a study of molecular identifiers for immune sequencing clone quantification. The authors built bulk TCR libraries by previously described methods with listed TCR primers. Each CDR3 protein gets one entry after TCRdb re-called the PCR reads with MiXCR. The sample lists hundreds of thousands of distinct CDR3 sequences, around 20% occurring once. The CDR3 contains 13 residues. Germline assignment: CDR1 SEHNR and CDR2 FQNEAQ (reference sequence). Notes on this clonotype: A much larger clone differs by one base, so this may be a read error.

The TCR originated in a human donor in good health. Some libraries in this study had Jurkat cell RNA spiked in. The rearrangement uses TRBV7-9 and TRBJ2-1; no clear D gene. The sample consisted of naive CD8+ T cells from blood, with Jurkat cell RNA spiked in. Specified subset: FACS-sorted CD8+CD4-CCR7+CD45RA+ naive T cells. Here the CDR3 DNA reads TGTGCCAGCAGGAGCAGCTCCTTCAATGAGCAGTTCTTC. As protein: CASRSSSFNEQFF.